The rows below give T cell receptor beta chains drawn from one sample of a study of blood T cell repertoires in COVID-19. Some clones are missing from TCRdb's copy, which holds only in-frame ones; the method was immunoSEQ multiplex PCR. The sample carries about 50,000 clones, 86% recorded once. The sample taken for sequencing was peripheral blood. These receptors came from a woman aged 55-75 years with acute or convalescent COVID-19. Each CDR3 is given with its conserved first and last residue. A D gene is named only where the DNA matches it firmly. Some rows have no size entry. The others give once, few or many, or a class for an expanded clone.

d_gene	v_gene	abundance	j_gene	len	CDR3aa	CDR3nt
-	TRBV9	-	TRBJ1-1	13	CASSVAGGYGAFF	TGTGCCAGCAGCGTAGCGGGCGGGTATGGAGCTTTCTTT
-	TRBV9	-	TRBJ2-1	16	CASSAGSSSPYNEQFF	TGTGCCAGCAGCGCGGGGTCTAGCTCCCCCTACAATGAGCAGTTCTTC
-	TRBV9	-	TRBJ1-2	14	CASSTRPGRDGYTF	TGTGCCAGCAGCACCCGTCCCGGTCGGGATGGCTACACCTTC
-	TRBV5-8	-	TRBJ1-2	13	CASSPNRNYGYTF	TGTGCCAGCAGCCCCAACAGGAACTATGGCTACACCTTC
TRBD1	TRBV28	once	TRBJ1-1	14	CASSYRDRGRYRQF	TGTGCCAGCAGTTACCGGGACAGGGGGCGCTACCGCCAGTTT
TRBD1	TRBV29-1	-	TRBJ1-2	11	CSARDSRGYTF	TGCAGCGCTCGGGACAGTCGGGGCTACACCTTC
TRBD1	TRBV19	-	TRBJ2-6	18	CASSIAGQGYSGANVLTF	TGTGCCAGTAGTATCGCTGGACAGGGGTATTCTGGGGCCAACGTCCTGACTTTC
-	TRBV5-1	-	TRBJ2-7	14	CASSAPEAQMEQYF	TGCGCCAGCTCGGCCCCAGAGGCGCAAATGGAGCAGTACTTC
-	TRBV18	-	TRBJ1-1	13	CASSSDMNTEAFF	TGTGCCAGCTCCTCGGACATGAACACTGAAGCTTTCTTT
TRBD1	TRBV18	-	TRBJ1-1	19	CASSSFLRPGTARNTEAFF	TGTGCCAGCTCATCCTTCTTACGTCCCGGGACAGCTAGAAACACTGAAGCTTTCTTT
-	TRBV5-1	-	TRBJ1-1	16	CASSLYSLGGLTEAFF	TGCGCCAGCAGCTTATACAGCTTGGGGGGGTTGACTGAAGCTTTCTTT
-	TRBV4-2	-	TRBJ2-1	18	CASSQVVGGVGSYNEQFF	TGTGCCAGCAGCCAAGTCGTCGGCGGGGTGGGCTCCTACAATGAGCAGTTCTTC
TRBD2	TRBV9	few	TRBJ2-3	16	CASSVSGTSGTNTQYF	TGTGCCAGCAGTGTATCCGGGACTAGCGGCACAAATACGCAGTATTTT
-	TRBV7-9	few	TRBJ1-6	17	CASSQQDRHEKNSPLHF	TGTGCCAGCAGCCAACAAGACAGACACGAAAAAAATTCACCCCTCCACTTT
-	TRBV9	-	TRBJ1-2	14	CASSVVDINYGYTF	TGTGCCAGCAGCGTAGTTGACATCAACTATGGCTACACCTTC
-	TRBV9	-	TRBJ2-1	16	CASSVGGRDSYNEQFF	TGTGCCAGCAGCGTAGGAGGGCGGGATTCCTACAATGAGCAGTTCTTC
-	TRBV6-5	-	TRBJ1-3	14	CASRAQGYGNTIYF	TGTGCCAGCAGGGCACAGGGTTATGGAAACACCATATATTTT
TRBD2	TRBV29-1	few	TRBJ2-3	15	CSVEITSGNVDTQYF	TGCAGCGTTGAAATAACTAGCGGGAATGTAGATACGCAGTATTTT
TRBD2	TRBV5-6	-	TRBJ2-2	14	CASSVGLDTGELFF	TGTGCCAGCAGCGTGGGACTAGACACCGGGGAGCTGTTTTTT
TRBD1	TRBV9	-	TRBJ1-1	16	CASSLGQGRGNTEAFF	TGTGCCAGCAGCCTCGGACAGGGACGGGGGAACACTGAAGCTTTCTTT
TRBD1	TRBV11-2	-	TRBJ2-5	15	CASSLSTGGGETQYF	TGTGCCAGCAGCTTATCGACAGGGGGCGGAGAGACCCAGTACTTC
-	TRBV3-1/TRBV3-2	-	TRBJ1-4	18	CASSQAGVFAADREKLFF	TGTGCCAGCAGCCAAGCCGGGGTATTCGCGGCTGACAGGGAAAAACTGTTTTTT
-	TRBV14	-	TRBJ1-2	14	CASSQDLRAGSYTF	TGTGCCAGCAGCCAAGATCTAAGGGCAGGGAGCTACACCTTC
-	TRBV12-3/TRBV12-4	-	TRBJ2-5	12	CASSFSRETQYF	TGTGCCAGCAGTTTCTCCCGGGAGACCCAGTACTTC
TRBD1	TRBV15	-	TRBJ1-1	16	CATSRDLRGMNTEAFF	TGTGCCACCAGCAGAGATCTCAGGGGGATGAACACTGAAGCTTTCTTT
TRBD2	TRBV5-1	-	TRBJ2-2	17	CASSKVGTSAKTGELFF	TGCGCCAGCAGTAAGGTCGGGACTAGCGCTAAGACCGGGGAGCTGTTTTTT
-	TRBV7-2	-	TRBJ1-6	15	CASSLVGVGNSPLHF	TGTGCCAGCAGCTTAGTAGGGGTTGGTAATTCACCCCTCCACTTT
-	TRBV5-5	few	TRBJ1-1	15	CASSRIQGLDTEAFF	TGTGCCAGCAGCCGCATCCAGGGTTTAGACACTGAAGCTTTCTTT
TRBD2	TRBV9	-	TRBJ2-2	14	CASSVWGGTGELFF	TGTGCCAGCAGCGTATGGGGGGGCACCGGGGAGCTGTTTTTT
-	TRBV2	-	TRBJ2-7	15	CASSGAGSSAYEQYF	TGTGCCAGCAGTGGGGCAGGGTCTAGCGCCTACGAGCAGTACTTC
-	TRBV7-6	-	TRBJ1-1	16	CASSFGVVGANTEAFF	TGTGCCAGCAGCTTTGGAGTGGTTGGCGCTAACACTGAAGCTTTCTTT
-	TRBV3-1/TRBV3-2	-	TRBJ1-4	17	CASSLRRQGSIGEKLFF	TGTGCCAGCAGCCTTCGTAGGCAGGGGAGCATAGGTGAAAAACTGTTTTTT
-	TRBV30	-	TRBJ1-2	13	CAWSVSQNYGYTF	TGTGCCTGGAGTGTGTCACAGAACTATGGCTACACCTTC
TRBD2	TRBV11-1	-	TRBJ2-7	15	CASSSTSGRTHEQYF	TGTGCCAGCAGCTCGACTAGCGGGAGGACCCACGAGCAGTACTTC
-	TRBV15	-	TRBJ2-3	13	CATSRDYTDTQYF	TGTGCCACCAGCAGGGACTACACAGATACGCAGTATTTT
-	TRBV7-7	-	TRBJ1-1	14	CASSFPGQDTEAFF	TGTGCCAGCAGCTTTCCGGGACAAGACACTGAAGCTTTCTTT
TRBD2	TRBV4-2	few	TRBJ2-7	15	CASSPSGLAGNEQYF	TGTGCCAGCAGCCCATCAGGACTAGCGGGGAACGAGCAGTACTTC